This T cell receptor beta chain was captured in a study of blood T cell repertoires in COVID-19. The wider study: In each case, the material was cDNA or gDNA derived from T cells, B-cell-depleted T cells, or PBMCs.

The table came from immunoSEQ multiplex PCR; TCRdb's copy has only in-frame clones and leaves some out. Counted here are around 320,000 clones, 88% occurring once; the ten biggest clones make up about 7%. Trimming took 8 bases from V and 2 from J; bases not matched to a gene: 7. The CDR3 is made up of 14 amino acids. Germline V gene data show CDR1 as SNHLY and CDR2 as FYNNEI. This clone has a handful of counts. The source of this sequence is a woman aged 25 to 39 who had recovered from COVID-19. The rearrangement links TRBV2 to TRBJ2-3; 7 nucleotides agree with TRBD1. Specimen: peripheral blood. The CDR3 reads CASSDRAHTDTQYF. CDR3 nucleotide sequence: TGTGCCAGCTCCGACAGGGCCCACACAGATACGCAGTATTTT.